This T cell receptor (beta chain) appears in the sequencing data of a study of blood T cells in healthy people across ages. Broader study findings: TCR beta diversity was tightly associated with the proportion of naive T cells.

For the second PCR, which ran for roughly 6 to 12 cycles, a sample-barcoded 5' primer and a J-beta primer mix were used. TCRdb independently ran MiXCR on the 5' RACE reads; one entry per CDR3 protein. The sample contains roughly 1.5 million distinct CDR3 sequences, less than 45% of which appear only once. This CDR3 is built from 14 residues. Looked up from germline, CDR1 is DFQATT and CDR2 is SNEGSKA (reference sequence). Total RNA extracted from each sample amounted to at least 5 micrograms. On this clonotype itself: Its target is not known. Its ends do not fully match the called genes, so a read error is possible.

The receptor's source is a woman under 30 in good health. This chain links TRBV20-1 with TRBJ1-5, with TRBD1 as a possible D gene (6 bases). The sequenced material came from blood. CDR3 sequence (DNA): TGCAGTGCTCCAGGGGTACATAGCAATCAGCCCCGGCATTTT. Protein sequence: CSAPGVHSNQPRHF.